The clone carrying this T cell receptor (beta chain) was recorded a few times. Its antigen remains unknown. This entry is derived from a study of identical twins. Points from the study as a whole: Analyses of zero insertions could, in part, be confounded by invariant MAIT and iNKT cells. Out-of-frame alpha sequences shared between twins exhibited an excess of low generation probability. Abundant beta clonotypes from cord blood had fewer insertions, unlike memory repertoires, which showed none.

From germline, CDR1 is MDHEN and CDR2 SYDVKM. V dropped 3 bases and J dropped 2 bases, with 11 bases sitting between them. This CDR3 spans 14 amino acids. Template switching created a universal primer site, and the cDNA included unique molecular identifiers. Using its own MiXCR run on the 5' RACE reads, TCRdb lists one record per CDR3 protein. The repertoire holds fewer than 650,000 distinct CDR3 sequences, with 7.1% as singletons. The data also belong to a second study, concerning yellow fever vaccine responses in identical twins.

Sequenced material: PBMCs. This receptor was obtained from a woman aged 18-35 years in good health. The gene calls are TRBV28 and TRBJ2-7; no firm D call. The CDR3 DNA reads as TGTGCCAGCAGTTTGTATCAACTCACCTACGAGCAGTACTTC. Translation gives CASSLYQLTYEQYF.